This T cell receptor beta chain is drawn from a study of blood T cell repertoires in COVID-19. This CDR3 comprises 13 residues. Between the trimmed V and J ends, which lost 3 bases and 4 bases, there was a span of 7 bases. Here immunoSEQ multiplex PCR was the method, and the copy in TCRdb shows in-frame clones only, minus some. The data hold 29,000 or so clones, with roughly nine tenths observed a single time. This sequence originates from a man aged 55 to 69 with acute or convalescent COVID-19. The sequenced material came from peripheral blood. The gene calls are TRBV12-3 or TRBV12-4 and TRBJ1-5; the D is unclear. The CDR3 sequence is CASSLSENQPQHF. Written as DNA, the CDR3 is TGTGCCAGCAGTTTGTCCGAGAATCAGCCCCAGCATTTT.